This T cell receptor beta chain derives from a study of T cells in Graves' hyperthyroidism and ophthalmopathy. Germline V lookup: CDR1 SGHAT, CDR2 FQNNGV. Deletions cut 2 bases from V and 0 bases from J, with 10 bases between. The CDR3 has 15 amino acids. Notes on this clonotype: The target antigen is unknown.

Study observations and caveats: Clonotypes that were expanded in thyroid above 0.001 mostly appeared in blood too. Onset of ophthalmopathy came a median approximately 6.5 months after the model predicted it.

Patients having uncontrolled infection, another autoimmune disease, pregnancy or lactation were not included. Each diagnosis drew on symptoms, thyroxine, TRAb, thyroid ultrasound and orbital computed tomography findings. TCR beta CDR3 region amplification was performed from RNA transcripts. With the HTBI primer set, the TCR CDR3 went through a first round of RT-PCR. TCRdb fed the multiplex PCR reads into MiXCR, producing one record per CDR3 protein. The sample shows roughly 500,000 distinct CDR3 sequences, just over 45% of them seen only once. The sequence was obtained from an adult woman with Graves' disease, either hyperthyroidism or ophthalmopathy (not recorded which). V is TRBV11-2 and J is TRBJ1-1, with D possibly matching TRBD1 (6 bases). Sequencing used peripheral blood or thyroid tissue (not recorded which). CDR3 nucleotides: TGTGCCAGCAGCTTATTAGAGGGGGTGAACACTGAAGCTTTCTTT. As protein: CASSLLEGVNTEAFF.